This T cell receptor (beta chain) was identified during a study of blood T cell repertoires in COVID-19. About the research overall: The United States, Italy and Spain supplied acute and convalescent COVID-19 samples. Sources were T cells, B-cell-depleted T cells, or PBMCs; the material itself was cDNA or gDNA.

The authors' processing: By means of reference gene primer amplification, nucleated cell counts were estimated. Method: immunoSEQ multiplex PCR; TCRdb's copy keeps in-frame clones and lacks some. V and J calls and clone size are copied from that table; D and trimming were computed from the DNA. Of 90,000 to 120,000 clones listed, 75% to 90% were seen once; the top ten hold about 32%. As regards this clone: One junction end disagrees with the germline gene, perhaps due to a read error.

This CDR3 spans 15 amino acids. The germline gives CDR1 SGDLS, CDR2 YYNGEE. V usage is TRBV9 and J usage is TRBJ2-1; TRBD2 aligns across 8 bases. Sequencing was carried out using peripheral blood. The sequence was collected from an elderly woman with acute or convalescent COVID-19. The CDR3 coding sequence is TGTGCCAGCAGCGTAGAGGGACTAGTATACAGTGAGCAGTTCTTC. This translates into CASSVEGLVYSEQFF.